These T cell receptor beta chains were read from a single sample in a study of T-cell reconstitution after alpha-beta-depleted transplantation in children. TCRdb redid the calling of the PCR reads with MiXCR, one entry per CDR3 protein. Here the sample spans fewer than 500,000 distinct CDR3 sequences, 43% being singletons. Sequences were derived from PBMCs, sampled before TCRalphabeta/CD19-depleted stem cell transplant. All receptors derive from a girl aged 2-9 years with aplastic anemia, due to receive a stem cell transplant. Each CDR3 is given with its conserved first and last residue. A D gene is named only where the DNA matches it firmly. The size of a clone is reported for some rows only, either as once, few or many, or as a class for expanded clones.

CDR3aa: CASSHNSGRVNPNEQFF
CDR3nt: TGTGCCAGCAGCCATAATAGCGGGAGGGTAAACCCCAATGAGCAGTTCTTC
abundance: few
j_gene: TRBJ2-1
v_gene: TRBV6-1
d_gene: TRBD2

CDR3aa: CSAGGGRNTIYF
CDR3nt: TGCAGTGCCGGGGGAGGCCGGAACACCATATATTTT
abundance: .
j_gene: TRBJ1-3
v_gene: TRBV20-1
d_gene: .

CDR3aa: CSVGQQNTGELFF
CDR3nt: TGCAGCGTTGGACAACAGAACACCGGGGAGCTGTTTTTT
abundance: .
j_gene: TRBJ2-2
v_gene: TRBV29-1
d_gene: .

CDR3aa: CATSPRWGGSRLFEQYF
CDR3nt: TGTGCCACCAGCCCACGCTGGGGGGGCAGTCGCTTGTTCGAGCAGTACTTC
abundance: few
j_gene: TRBJ2-7
v_gene: TRBV15
d_gene: .

CDR3aa: CASSSILTGWHQPQHF
CDR3nt: TGTGCCAGCAGTTCGATATTAACAGGATGGCATCAGCCCCAGCATTTT
abundance: .
j_gene: TRBJ1-5
v_gene: TRBV12-3/TRBV12-4
d_gene: .

CDR3aa: CASSPLDRGREQYF
CDR3nt: TGCGCCAGCAGCCCACTGGACAGGGGGCGCGAGCAGTACTTC
abundance: once
j_gene: TRBJ2-7
v_gene: TRBV5-1
d_gene: TRBD1

CDR3aa: CSARNSGRVNEQFF
CDR3nt: TGCAGTGCTAGGAATAGCGGGAGGGTAAATGAGCAGTTCTTC
abundance: few
j_gene: TRBJ2-1
v_gene: TRBV20-1
d_gene: TRBD2

CDR3aa: CASSYRTGALSSYNEQFF
CDR3nt: TGTGCCAGCAGTTATCGGACAGGGGCTTTGAGCTCCTACAATGAGCAGTTCTTC
abundance: .
j_gene: TRBJ2-1
v_gene: TRBV6-2/TRBV6-3
d_gene: TRBD1

CDR3aa: CASGSRDRGQETQYF
CDR3nt: TGTGCCAGCGGATCCCGGGACAGGGGCCAAGAGACCCAGTACTTC
abundance: many
j_gene: TRBJ2-5
v_gene: TRBV12-3/TRBV12-4
d_gene: TRBD1

CDR3aa: CASSPFEDAGYEQYF
CDR3nt: TGTGCCAGCAGTCCGTTCGAGGATGCGGGCTACGAGCAGTACTTC
abundance: few
j_gene: TRBJ2-7
v_gene: TRBV6-1
d_gene: .

CDR3aa: CSASPLDRAGANVLTF
CDR3nt: TGCAGTGCTAGCCCCCTGGACAGGGCTGGGGCCAACGTCCTGACTTTC
abundance: .
j_gene: TRBJ2-6
v_gene: TRBV20-1
d_gene: TRBD1

CDR3aa: CASSYGTGNYEQYF
CDR3nt: TGTGCCAGCAGTTACGGGACAGGGAACTACGAGCAGTACTTC
abundance: many
j_gene: TRBJ2-7
v_gene: TRBV6-5
d_gene: TRBD1

CDR3aa: CASVPRDYSNEQFF
CDR3nt: TGCGCCAGCGTTCCCCGGGACTATTCAAATGAGCAGTTCTTC
abundance: .
j_gene: TRBJ2-1
v_gene: TRBV10-2
d_gene: TRBD2

CDR3aa: CASSYLPEQNTEAFF
CDR3nt: TGTGCCAGCAGTTATTTGCCAGAGCAGAACACTGAAGCTTTCTTT
abundance: .
j_gene: TRBJ1-1
v_gene: TRBV27
d_gene: .

CDR3aa: CSARDERGPYEQYF
CDR3nt: TGCAGTGCTAGAGACGAGCGGGGGCCCTACGAGCAGTACTTC
abundance: .
j_gene: TRBJ2-7
v_gene: TRBV20-1
d_gene: TRBD2

CDR3aa: CASSFAKNTGELFF
CDR3nt: TGTGCCAGCAGCTTCGCAAAAAACACCGGGGAGCTGTTTTTT
abundance: .
j_gene: TRBJ2-2
v_gene: TRBV7-9
d_gene: .

CDR3aa: CATSKWGSSYEQYF
CDR3nt: TGTGCCACCAGCAAATGGGGGTCTTCCTACGAGCAGTACTTC
abundance: .
j_gene: TRBJ2-7
v_gene: TRBV15
d_gene: .

CDR3aa: CASSSAVGPQHF
CDR3nt: TGTGCCAGCAGTTCCGCCGTGGGGCCCCAGCATTTT
abundance: .
j_gene: TRBJ1-5
v_gene: TRBV12-3/TRBV12-4
d_gene: .

CDR3aa: CASSYSTGTSILTDTQYF
CDR3nt: TGTGCCAGCAGTTACTCAACCGGGACTAGTATTTTGACAGATACGCAGTATTTT
abundance: .
j_gene: TRBJ2-3
v_gene: TRBV6-5
d_gene: TRBD2

CDR3aa: CASSFGGSTDTQYF
CDR3nt: TGTGCCAGCAGTTTTGGCGGTTCTACAGATACGCAGTATTTT
abundance: many
j_gene: TRBJ2-3
v_gene: TRBV12-3/TRBV12-4
d_gene: .

CDR3aa: CASSLVGTSVYEQYF
CDR3nt: TGTGCCAGCAGCTTAGTCGGGACTAGCGTCTACGAGCAGTACTTC
abundance: .
j_gene: TRBJ2-7
v_gene: TRBV11-2
d_gene: TRBD2

CDR3aa: CAISSAGPDTQYF
CDR3nt: TGTGCCATCAGTTCGGCGGGCCCAGATACGCAGTATTTT
abundance: .
j_gene: TRBJ2-3
v_gene: TRBV10-3
d_gene: .

CDR3aa: CASILVGSINTGELFF
CDR3nt: TGTGCCAGCATCCTGGTGGGGTCCATCAACACCGGGGAGCTGTTTTTT
abundance: .
j_gene: TRBJ2-2
v_gene: TRBV7-2
d_gene: .

CDR3aa: CASSRGDLAEKLFF
CDR3nt: TGTGCCAGCAGCCGAGGGGACTTGGCCGAAAAACTGTTTTTT
abundance: .
j_gene: TRBJ1-4
v_gene: TRBV7-2
d_gene: .

CDR3aa: CASSLRSSAETQYF
CDR3nt: TGTGCCAGCAGCTTGCGGTCCAGCGCTGAGACCCAGTACTTC
abundance: many
j_gene: TRBJ2-5
v_gene: TRBV5-6
d_gene: .

CDR3aa: CASSYLGAGPETQYF
CDR3nt: TGTGCCAGCAGTTACTTAGGGGCGGGGCCGGAGACCCAGTACTTC
abundance: few
j_gene: TRBJ2-5
v_gene: TRBV6-5
d_gene: .

CDR3aa: CASSLSNDRAYYEQYF
CDR3nt: TGTGCCAGCAGTTTATCCAACGACAGGGCCTACTACGAGCAGTACTTC
abundance: .
j_gene: TRBJ2-7
v_gene: TRBV27
d_gene: TRBD1

CDR3aa: CSATRLAGGDTQYF
CDR3nt: TGCAGTGCTACCAGACTAGCGGGGGGTGATACGCAGTATTTT
abundance: many
j_gene: TRBJ2-3
v_gene: TRBV20-1
d_gene: TRBD2

CDR3aa: CASGPRRASDTEAFF
CDR3nt: TGTGCCAGCGGTCCCCGCAGGGCATCGGACACTGAAGCTTTCTTT
abundance: once
j_gene: TRBJ1-1
v_gene: TRBV28
d_gene: .

CDR3aa: CASSRRQGGDTQYF
CDR3nt: TGTGCCAGCAGCCGGAGACAGGGTGGAGATACGCAGTATTTT
abundance: many
j_gene: TRBJ2-3
v_gene: TRBV5-5
d_gene: TRBD1

CDR3aa: CASSLARYGRGTNTGNTIYF
CDR3nt: TGTGCCAGCAGCTTAGCGAGGTACGGTCGGGGAACGAACACTGGAAACACCATATATTTT
abundance: few
j_gene: TRBJ1-3
v_gene: TRBV11-1
d_gene: .

CDR3aa: CASSGRAGPDTQYF
CDR3nt: TGCGCCAGCAGCGGCCGAGCGGGCCCAGATACGCAGTATTTT
abundance: .
j_gene: TRBJ2-3
v_gene: TRBV5-1
d_gene: .

CDR3aa: CSAALGGKAFF
CDR3nt: TGCAGTGCTGCCCTTGGGGGGAAAGCTTTCTTT
abundance: few
j_gene: TRBJ1-1
v_gene: TRBV20-1
d_gene: .

CDR3aa: CASSRWGLGELFF
CDR3nt: TGTGCCAGCAGCCGGTGGGGCCTCGGGGAGCTGTTTTTT
abundance: .
j_gene: TRBJ2-2
v_gene: TRBV28
d_gene: .

CDR3aa: CSVSPRLAGDGEQFF
CDR3nt: TGCAGCGTTTCCCCAAGACTAGCGGGAGACGGTGAGCAGTTCTTC
abundance: .
j_gene: TRBJ2-1
v_gene: TRBV29-1
d_gene: TRBD2

CDR3aa: CASSPFQPGSTEAFF
CDR3nt: TGTGCCAGCAGCCCCTTTCAGCCCGGTAGCACTGAAGCTTTCTTT
abundance: .
j_gene: TRBJ1-1
v_gene: TRBV5-8
d_gene: .

CDR3aa: CASSELGISYNEQFF
CDR3nt: TGTGCCAGCAGCGAACTTGGGATTTCCTACAATGAGCAGTTCTTC
abundance: .
j_gene: TRBJ2-1
v_gene: TRBV28
d_gene: .

CDR3aa: CASSRPGLAGAISSTDTQYF
CDR3nt: TGTGCCAGCAGTAGACCGGGACTAGCGGGAGCGATATCTAGCACAGATACGCAGTATTTT
abundance: .
j_gene: TRBJ2-3
v_gene: TRBV6-4
d_gene: TRBD2

CDR3aa: CASSEHSGTSYEQYF
CDR3nt: TGTGCCAGCAGTGAACATAGCGGGACCTCCTACGAGCAGTACTTC
abundance: many
j_gene: TRBJ2-7
v_gene: TRBV25-1
d_gene: TRBD2

CDR3aa: CASSSSSRDSGANVLTF
CDR3nt: TGTGCCAGCAGCTCCTCGTCCAGAGACTCTGGGGCCAACGTCCTGACTTTC
abundance: .
j_gene: TRBJ2-6
v_gene: TRBV7-9
d_gene: .

CDR3aa: CASSYSGTSETTYEQYF
CDR3nt: TGTGCCAGCAGTTACTCGGGGACTAGCGAAACGACCTACGAGCAGTACTTC
abundance: many
j_gene: TRBJ2-7
v_gene: TRBV6-2/TRBV6-3
d_gene: TRBD2

CDR3aa: CASSSYSGANVLTF
CDR3nt: TGTGCCAGCAGTAGCTACTCTGGGGCCAACGTCCTGACTTTC
abundance: few
j_gene: TRBJ2-6
v_gene: TRBV9
d_gene: .

CDR3aa: CSSLGGTGNYGYTF
CDR3nt: TGCAGTTCCCTGGGGGGGACGGGTAACTATGGCTACACCTTC
abundance: many
j_gene: TRBJ1-2
v_gene: TRBV20-1
d_gene: .

CDR3aa: CATSSENQPQHF
CDR3nt: TGTGCCACCAGCAGTGAGAATCAGCCCCAGCATTTT
abundance: .
j_gene: TRBJ1-5
v_gene: TRBV15
d_gene: .

CDR3aa: CASSLEVGGFGGELFF
CDR3nt: TGCGCCAGCAGCTTGGAAGTAGGCGGGTTCGGCGGGGAGCTGTTTTTT
abundance: .
j_gene: TRBJ2-2
v_gene: TRBV5-1
d_gene: .

CDR3aa: CASSSWGTSNYGYTF
CDR3nt: TGTGCCAGCAGCTCCTGGGGAACCTCCAACTATGGCTACACCTTC
abundance: .
j_gene: TRBJ1-2
v_gene: TRBV5-5
d_gene: .